Listed below are T cell receptor beta chains from one sample, sequenced in a study of identical twins. TCRdb re-derived calls from the 5' RACE reads in MiXCR, one entry per CDR3 protein. The repertoire holds hundreds of thousands of distinct CDR3 sequences, with 8% to 9% as singletons. The same data also contributed to another study, on yellow fever vaccine responses in identical twins.

Sequencing was performed on PBMCs. Receptors were obtained from a woman under 30 in good health. Each CDR3 is given without its conserved first and last residue. The order of the fields is J gene, V gene, CDR3 protein.

>TRBJ1-1|TRBV12-3/TRBV12-4
ASSLAGGVGTEAF
>TRBJ2-7|TRBV7-2
ASSLTGLVDEQY
>TRBJ2-2|TRBV28
ASSLPTSGRRNWELF
>TRBJ2-7|TRBV24-1
ATSDAGTSIPYEQY
>TRBJ2-3|TRBV7-4
ASSPRGANDGTDTQY
>TRBJ2-7|TRBV2
ASSVRDRSSYEQY
>TRBJ2-7|TRBV29-1
SVSRASGLNEQY
>TRBJ2-5|TRBV20-1
SANPLAGVAETQY
>TRBJ1-5|TRBV29-1
SVAEQASNQPQH
>TRBJ1-1|TRBV20-1
SATGRNTEAF
>TRBJ2-5|TRBV12-3/TRBV12-4
ASSLAAGGGETQY
>TRBJ2-5|TRBV12-5
ASGSSGSGGAFGQTQY
>TRBJ2-3|TRBV7-2
ASSFVAGPADTQY
>TRBJ2-1|TRBV27
ASSLWPVASGYNEQF
>TRBJ2-3|TRBV5-1
ASSSAGGRTDTQY
>TRBJ1-2|TRBV10-3
AISELKTVSYGYT
>TRBJ1-1|TRBV20-1
SARLGQGNTEAF
>TRBJ2-5|TRBV5-1
ASSLVGLADQETQY
>TRBJ2-7|TRBV20-1
SASSARSYEQY
>TRBJ2-3|TRBV11-2
ASSLVPVPDTQY
>TRBJ2-2|TRBV30
AWRTGPNTGELF
>TRBJ2-5|TRBV24-1
ATSDLQGGPETQY
>TRBJ2-7|TRBV15
ATSRSRDRLY
>TRBJ1-2|TRBV25-1
ASSELIQGATGYT
>TRBJ1-2|TRBV6-1
ASRLRQGYGYT
>TRBJ2-1|TRBV19
ASTRTGTGKQF
>TRBJ2-3|TRBV7-9
ASSPLGGSTDTQY
>TRBJ1-4|TRBV3-1
ASSSQGIGEKLF
>TRBJ2-5|TRBV7-2
ASSLGAGRGEETQY
>TRBJ2-5|TRBV5-1
ASSLKDSLKLQETQY